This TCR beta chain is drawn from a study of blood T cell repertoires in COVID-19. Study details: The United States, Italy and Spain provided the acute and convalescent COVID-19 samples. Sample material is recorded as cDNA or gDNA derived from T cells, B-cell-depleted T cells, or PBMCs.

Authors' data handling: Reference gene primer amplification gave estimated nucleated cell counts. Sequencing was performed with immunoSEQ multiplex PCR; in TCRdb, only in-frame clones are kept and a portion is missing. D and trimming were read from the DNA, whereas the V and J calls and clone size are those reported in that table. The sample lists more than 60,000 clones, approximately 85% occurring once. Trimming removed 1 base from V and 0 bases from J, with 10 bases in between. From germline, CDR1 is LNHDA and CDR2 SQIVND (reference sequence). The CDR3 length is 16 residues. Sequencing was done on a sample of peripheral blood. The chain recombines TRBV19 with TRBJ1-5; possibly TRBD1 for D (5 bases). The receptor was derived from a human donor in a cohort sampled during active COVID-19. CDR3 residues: CASSIGGGPSNQPQHF. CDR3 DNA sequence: TGTGCCAGTAGTATAGGGGGGGGTCCTAGCAATCAGCCCCAGCATTTT.